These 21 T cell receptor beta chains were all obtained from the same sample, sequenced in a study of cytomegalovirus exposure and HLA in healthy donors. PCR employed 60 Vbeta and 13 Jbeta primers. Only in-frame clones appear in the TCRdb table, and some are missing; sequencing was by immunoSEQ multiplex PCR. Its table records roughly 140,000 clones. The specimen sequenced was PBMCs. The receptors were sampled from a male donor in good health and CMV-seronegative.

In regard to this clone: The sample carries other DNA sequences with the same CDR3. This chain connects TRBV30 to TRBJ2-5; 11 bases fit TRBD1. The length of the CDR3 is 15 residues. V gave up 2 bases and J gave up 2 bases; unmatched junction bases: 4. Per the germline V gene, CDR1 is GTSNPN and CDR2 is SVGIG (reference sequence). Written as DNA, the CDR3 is TGTGCCTGGAGTTCCGGACAGGGGGCTCAAGAGACCCAGTACTTC. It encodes CAWSSGQGAQETQYF.

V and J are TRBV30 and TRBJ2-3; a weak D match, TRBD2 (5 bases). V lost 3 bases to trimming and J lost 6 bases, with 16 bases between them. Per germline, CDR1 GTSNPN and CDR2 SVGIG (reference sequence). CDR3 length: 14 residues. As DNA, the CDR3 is TGTGCCTGGAGAGACGGGAACCAAAGGGATACGCAGTATTTT. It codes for CAWRDGNQRDTQYF.

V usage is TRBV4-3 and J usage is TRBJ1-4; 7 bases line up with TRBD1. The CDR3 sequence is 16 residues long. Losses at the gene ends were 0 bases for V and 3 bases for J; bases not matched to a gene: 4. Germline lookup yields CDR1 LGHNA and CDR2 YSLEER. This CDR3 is CASSQEIGTANEKLFF. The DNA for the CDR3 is TGCGCCAGCAGCCAAGAAATAGGGACAGCTAATGAAAAACTGTTTTTT.

The CDR3 loop reads CASSTGTDSYEQYF. The CDR3 DNA sequence: TGTGCCAGCAGTACCGGGACAGACTCCTACGAGCAGTACTTC. V usage is TRBV6-5 and J usage is TRBJ2-7; 7 bases agree with TRBD1. The CDR3 sequence is 14 residues long. Trimming cost V 5 bases and J 0 bases; bases outside gene matches: 4. CDR1 is MNHEY and CDR2 is SVGAGI in the germline V gene.

Here the CDR3 DNA reads TGCGCCAGCAGCGCCTCCCCCAGGGGGCCCGGAACTGAAGCTTTCTTT. Translating it yields CASSASPRGPGTEAFF. This sequence joins TRBV4-3 and TRBJ1-1; 8 bases match TRBD1. After removal of 5 bases from V and 5 bases from J, the junction contained 13 bases not matched to a gene. The CDR3 is 16 amino acids. The V gene's germline CDR1 is LGHNA and CDR2 YSLEER.

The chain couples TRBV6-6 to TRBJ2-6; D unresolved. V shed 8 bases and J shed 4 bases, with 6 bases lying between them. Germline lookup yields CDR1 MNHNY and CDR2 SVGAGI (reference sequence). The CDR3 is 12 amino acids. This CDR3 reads CASQKGANVLTF. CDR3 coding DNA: TGTGCCAGCCAAAAAGGGGCCAACGTCCTGACTTTC.

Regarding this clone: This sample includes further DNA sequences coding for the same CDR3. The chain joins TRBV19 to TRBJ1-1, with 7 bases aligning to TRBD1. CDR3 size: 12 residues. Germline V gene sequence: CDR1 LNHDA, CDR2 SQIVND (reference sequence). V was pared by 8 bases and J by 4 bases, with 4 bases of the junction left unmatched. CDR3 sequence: CASDRAGTEAFF. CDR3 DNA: TGTGCCAGTGACAGGGCGGGCACTGAAGCTTTCTTT.

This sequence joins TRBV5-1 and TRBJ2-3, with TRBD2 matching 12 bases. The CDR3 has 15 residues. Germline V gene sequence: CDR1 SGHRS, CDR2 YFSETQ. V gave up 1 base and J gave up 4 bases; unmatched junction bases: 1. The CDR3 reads CASSLRLAGADTQYF. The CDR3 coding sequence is TGCGCCAGCAGCTTGCGACTAGCGGGAGCAGATACGCAGTATTTT.

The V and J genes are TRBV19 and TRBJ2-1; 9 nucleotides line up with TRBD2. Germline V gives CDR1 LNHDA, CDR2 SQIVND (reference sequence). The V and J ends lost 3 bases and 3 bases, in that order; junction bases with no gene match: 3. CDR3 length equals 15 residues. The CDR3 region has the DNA TGTGCCAGTAGTATGGGGCGGGGGGGCTACAATGAGCAGTTCTTC. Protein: CASSMGRGGYNEQFF.

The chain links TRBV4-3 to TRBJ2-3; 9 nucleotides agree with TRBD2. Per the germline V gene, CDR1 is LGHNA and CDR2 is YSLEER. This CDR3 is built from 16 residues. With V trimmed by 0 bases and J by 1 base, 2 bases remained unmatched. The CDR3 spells CASSQDRTSGTDTQYF. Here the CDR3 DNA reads TGCGCCAGCAGCCAAGACCGGACTAGCGGCACAGATACGCAGTATTTT.

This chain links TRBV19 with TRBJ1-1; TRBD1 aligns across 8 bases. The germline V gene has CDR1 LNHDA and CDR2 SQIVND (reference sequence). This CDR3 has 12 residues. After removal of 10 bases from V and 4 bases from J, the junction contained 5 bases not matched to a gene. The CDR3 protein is CATRGRSTEAFF. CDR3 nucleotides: TGTGCCACCAGGGGGCGGAGCACTGAAGCTTTCTTT.

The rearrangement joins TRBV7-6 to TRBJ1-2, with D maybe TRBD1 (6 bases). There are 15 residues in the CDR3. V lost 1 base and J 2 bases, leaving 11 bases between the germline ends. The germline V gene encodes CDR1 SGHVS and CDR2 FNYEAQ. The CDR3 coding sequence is TGTGCCAGCAGCTTAGGGGCGGGGGCAAACTATGGCTACACCTTC. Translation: CASSLGAGANYGYTF.

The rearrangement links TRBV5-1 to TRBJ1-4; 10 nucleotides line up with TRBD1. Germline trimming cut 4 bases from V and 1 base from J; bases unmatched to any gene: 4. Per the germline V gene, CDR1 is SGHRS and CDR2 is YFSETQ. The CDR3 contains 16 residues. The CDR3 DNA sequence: TGCGCCAGCAGCGTGGGGACAGGGGTAACTAATGAAAAACTGTTTTTT. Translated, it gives CASSVGTGVTNEKLFF.

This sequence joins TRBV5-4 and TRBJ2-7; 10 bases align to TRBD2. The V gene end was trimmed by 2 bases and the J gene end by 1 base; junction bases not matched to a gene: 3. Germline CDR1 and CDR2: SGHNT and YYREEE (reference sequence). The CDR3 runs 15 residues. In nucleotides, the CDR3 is TGTGCCAGCAGCTTAACTAGCGGGATTTCCTACGAGCAGTACTTC. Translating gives CASSLTSGISYEQYF.

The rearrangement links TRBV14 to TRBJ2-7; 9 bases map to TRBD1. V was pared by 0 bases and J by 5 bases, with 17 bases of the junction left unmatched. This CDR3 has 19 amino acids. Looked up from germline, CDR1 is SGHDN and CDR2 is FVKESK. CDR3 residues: CASSQDKGKNGDRENEQYF. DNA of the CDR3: TGTGCCAGCAGCCAAGATAAAGGGAAGAATGGGGACAGGGAAAACGAGCAGTACTTC.

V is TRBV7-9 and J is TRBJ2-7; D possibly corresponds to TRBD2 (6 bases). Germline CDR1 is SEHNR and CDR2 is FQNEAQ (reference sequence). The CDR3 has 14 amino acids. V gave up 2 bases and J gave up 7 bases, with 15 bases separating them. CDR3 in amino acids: CASSLQSGSAEQYF. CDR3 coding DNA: TGTGCCAGCAGCTTACAAAGCGGGTCCGCGGAGCAGTACTTC.

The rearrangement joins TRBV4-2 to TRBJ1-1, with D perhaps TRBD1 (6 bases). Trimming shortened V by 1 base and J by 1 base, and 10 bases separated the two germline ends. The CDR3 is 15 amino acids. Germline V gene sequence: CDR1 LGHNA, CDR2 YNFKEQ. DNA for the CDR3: TGTGCCAGCAGCCAAGTGGGGGCAGGGAACACTGAAGCTTTCTTT. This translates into CASSQVGAGNTEAFF.

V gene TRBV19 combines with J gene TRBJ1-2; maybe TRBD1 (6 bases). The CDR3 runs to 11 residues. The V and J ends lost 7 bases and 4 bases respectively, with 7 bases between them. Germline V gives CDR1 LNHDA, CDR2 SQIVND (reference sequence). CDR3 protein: CASKGGYGYTF. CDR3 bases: TGTGCCAGTAAAGGGGGCTATGGCTACACCTTC.

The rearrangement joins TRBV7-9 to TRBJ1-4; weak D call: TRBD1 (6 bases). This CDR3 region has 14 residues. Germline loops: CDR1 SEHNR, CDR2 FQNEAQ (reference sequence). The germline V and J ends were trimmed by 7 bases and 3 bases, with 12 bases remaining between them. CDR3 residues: CASTWDTPNEKLFF. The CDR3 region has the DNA TGTGCCAGCACTTGGGACACCCCTAATGAAAAACTGTTTTTT.

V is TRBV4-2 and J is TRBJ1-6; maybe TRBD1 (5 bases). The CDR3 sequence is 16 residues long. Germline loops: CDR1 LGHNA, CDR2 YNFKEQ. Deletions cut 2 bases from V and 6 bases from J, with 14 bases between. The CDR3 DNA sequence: TGTGCCAGCAGCCAAAGAACCCAGGGAATTAATTCACCCCTCCACTTT. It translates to CASSQRTQGINSPLHF.

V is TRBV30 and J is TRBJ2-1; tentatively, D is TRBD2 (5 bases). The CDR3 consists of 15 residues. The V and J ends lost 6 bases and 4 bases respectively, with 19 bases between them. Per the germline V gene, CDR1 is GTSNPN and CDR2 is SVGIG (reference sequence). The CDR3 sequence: CACLGPTLAYNEQFF. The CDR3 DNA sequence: TGTGCCTGCCTCGGTCCCACCCTAGCATACAATGAGCAGTTCTTC.